What follows describes a single T cell receptor beta chain. The entry originates in a study of blood T cell repertoires in COVID-19. Looking at the study overall: Acute and convalescent COVID-19 specimens originated in the United States, Italy and Spain. T cells, B-cell-depleted T cells, or PBMCs provided the cDNA or gDNA that served as material.

Trimming took 1 base from V and 5 from J, leaving 9 bases between them. This CDR3 has 14 amino acids. The germline CDR1 and CDR2 sequences are MNHEY and SMNVEV (reference sequence). In the original workflow: Nucleated cell number was recorded as an estimate derived from reference gene primer amplification. Repertoires were generated with immunoSEQ multiplex PCR, while TCRdb's copy carries only in-frame clones and drops some. The V and J calls and clone size come from that table; D and trimming were worked out from the DNA. The profile shows about 200,000 clones, about 90% of them singletons. Sequences were obtained from peripheral blood. The chain has TRBV27 and TRBJ1-5, with TRBD1 as a possible D gene (6 bases). This sequence was found in a woman between 65 and 79 years old with acute or convalescent COVID-19. The CDR3 region has the DNA TGTGCCAGCAGTTTATACAGGGTAGATCAGCCCCAGCATTTT. The encoded protein is CASSLYRVDQPQHF.